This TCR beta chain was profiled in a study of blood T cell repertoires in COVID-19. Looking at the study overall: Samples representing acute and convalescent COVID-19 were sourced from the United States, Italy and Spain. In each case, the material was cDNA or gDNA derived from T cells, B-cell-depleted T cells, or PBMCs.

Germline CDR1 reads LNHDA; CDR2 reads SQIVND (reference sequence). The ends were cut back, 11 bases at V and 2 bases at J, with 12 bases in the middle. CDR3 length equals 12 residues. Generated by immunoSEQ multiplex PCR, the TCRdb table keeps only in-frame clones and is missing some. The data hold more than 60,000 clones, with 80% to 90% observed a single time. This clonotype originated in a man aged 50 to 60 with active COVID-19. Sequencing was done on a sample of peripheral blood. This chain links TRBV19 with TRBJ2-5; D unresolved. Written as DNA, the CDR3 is TGTGCCTCAAGTAGTACGCAAGAGACCCAGTACTTC. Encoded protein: CASSSTQETQYF.